Described below is a single T cell receptor (beta chain) sequence and its context. Its matching antigen is unknown. The data belong to a study of cytomegalovirus exposure and HLA in healthy donors. Study context: As an earlier analysis found, about 190 million T cells yielded about 100 million unique TCR beta sequences.

PCR was performed using 60 Vbeta and 13 Jbeta primers. TCRdb's copy holds only in-frame clones and misses some; the assay was immunoSEQ multiplex PCR. The repertoire has under 250,000 clones, roughly 79% of them found once; the top ten carry 1.5% to 2%. CDR1 SQVTM and CDR2 ANQGSEA come from the germline V gene. V was clipped by 5 bases and J by 5 bases, with 18 bases between them. This CDR3 region has 14 residues. Notes on the study in general: Roughly uniform sequencing depth across donors was assumed, possibly incorrectly. A link between a missense DCLRE1C variant and TCR beta V- and J-gene trimming emerged from a later analysis.

The chain combines TRBV29-1 with TRBJ2-5, with a possible D match to TRBD2 (6 bases). The specimen sequenced was PBMCs. The receptor was isolated from a man aged 30-40 years in good health and CMV-seronegative. This chain's CDR3 is CSVKGSGVWETQYF. Here the CDR3 DNA reads TGCAGCGTTAAGGGGTCGGGAGTCTGGGAGACCCAGTACTTC.